The T cell receptor (beta chain) under discussion was sequenced for a study of blood T cell repertoires in COVID-19. About the study: Nucleic acid was either cDNA or gDNA, and it came from T cells, B-cell-depleted T cells, or PBMCs.

Clones were read by immunoSEQ multiplex PCR, and TCRdb kept only the in-frame ones, dropping some. The table includes about 490,000 clones, roughly 88% detected once. This receptor was taken from a human donor in a cohort sampled during active COVID-19. Sequencing used peripheral blood.

CDR3 in amino acids: CASSLNRGREQYF. As DNA, the CDR3 is TGTGCCAGCAGCCTTAACAGGGGACGCGAGCAGTACTTC. V usage is TRBV7-8 and J usage is TRBJ2-7; 7 bases fit TRBD1. V shed 5 bases and J 6 bases; nucleotides not matched to a gene: 7. In germline, CDR1 is SGHVS, CDR2 FQNEAQ. The CDR3 runs 13 residues.